This T cell receptor beta chain was observed in a study of CD8 T cells in ankylosing spondylitis. Regarding the study as a whole: Several highly homologous variants made up a TCR beta motif that seemed to typify ankylosing spondylitis blood. Prior literature has documented some motif variants in synovial fluid and blood from reactive arthritis.

At least ten counts were recorded for this clonotype. Antigen unknown. By quantitative 5'-RACE with molecular barcodes, the TCR beta libraries were made. TCRdb recomputed calls from the 5' RACE reads with MiXCR, one row per CDR3 protein. The sample comprises approximately 200,000 distinct CDR3 sequences, 10% to 15% of which are singletons, and 9.5% to 11% rests with the top ten. The V end lost 4 bases, the J end lost 2 bases, and 21 bases lay between the germline ends. The CDR3 consists of 17 residues. In germline, CDR1 is SGHTA, CDR2 FQGNSA. The chain links TRBV7-2 to TRBJ2-7; the D gene is possibly TRBD2 (6 bases). The source of this sequence is a female donor with ankylosing spondylitis or in good health (not recorded which). The sample taken for sequencing was blood, either unsorted or a sorted T cell fraction (not recorded which). CDR3 in DNA: TGTGCCAGCAGCTCCCAGGGTCGCGGGATTATCCCCTACGAGCAGTACTTC. The encoded protein is CASSSQGRGIIPYEQYF.